Each of the 18 T cell receptor beta chains below was sequenced from the same sample in a study of blood T cell repertoires in COVID-19. TCRdb keeps only in-frame clones here, not all; method: immunoSEQ multiplex PCR. The sample lists about 200,000 clones; 82% were seen once. Sequenced sample: peripheral blood. The source of these receptors is a woman between 40 and 50 years old with acute or convalescent COVID-19.

The genes are TRBV5-1 and TRBJ1-1, with TRBD1 matching 8 bases. Germline V CDR1 and CDR2: SGHRS, YFSETQ. This CDR3 has 12 residues. The junction had 2 bases not matched to a gene; V was cut back by 3 bases and J by 7 bases. CDR3 nucleotides: TGCGCCAGCAGCTGGACAGGGATTGAAGCTTTCTTT. It specifies CASSWTGIEAFF.

The chain is built from TRBV19 and TRBJ1-1; the D gene is possibly TRBD1 (5 bases). CDR3 length: 15 residues. Germline V lookup: CDR1 LNHDA, CDR2 SQIVND (reference sequence). The germline V and J ends were trimmed by 7 bases and 4 bases, with 19 bases remaining between them. The CDR3 sequence is CASNIGAGVSTEAFF. CDR3 nucleotides: TGTGCCAGTAACATCGGGGCGGGGGTGAGCACTGAAGCTTTCTTT.

The rearrangement links TRBV29-1 to TRBJ1-1, with D perhaps TRBD1 (6 bases). Germline CDR1 SQVTM, CDR2 ANQGSEA. The CDR3 extends over 11 amino acids. Deletions cut 6 bases from V and 11 bases from J, with 16 bases between. The CDR3 spells CSVVQGIVAFF. CDR3 DNA sequence: TGCAGCGTCGTTCAGGGGATTGTGGCTTTCTTT.

The CDR3 DNA reads as TGTGCCAGCGATCAGGCGAACACCGGGGAGCTGTTTTTT. Its protein is CASDQANTGELFF. V usage is TRBV7-2 and J usage is TRBJ2-2; D is uncertain. The germline V gene encodes CDR1 SGHTA and CDR2 FQGNSA. Trimming removed 8 bases at V and 0 bases at J, with 7 bases between. The length of the CDR3 is 13 residues.

The CDR3, as DNA: TGTGCCAGCAGCTTAAAAGCGGGAGTAGGCAATCAGCCCCAGCATTTT. It encodes CASSLKAGVGNQPQHF. The chain joins TRBV7-3 to TRBJ1-5; no clear D gene. Germline V gives CDR1 SGHTA, CDR2 FQGTGA. This CDR3 is 16 amino acids long. Trimming left V 1 base short and J 2 bases short, with 12 bases between.

This chain joins TRBV7-9 and TRBJ1-1, with 12 bases fitting TRBD1. Germline CDR1 SEHNR, CDR2 FQNEAQ (reference sequence). Unmatched junction bases numbered 9, after V lost 6 bases and J lost 7 bases. The CDR3 has 15 amino acids. The CDR3 coding sequence is TGTGCCAGCAGACCACGGGACAGGGGGCTTAGTGAAGCTTTCTTT. Protein sequence: CASRPRDRGLSEAFF.

V gene TRBV6-6 combines with J gene TRBJ1-4, with D perhaps TRBD1 (6 bases). CDR1 MNHNY and CDR2 SVGAGI come from the germline V gene (reference sequence). V was clipped by 6 bases and J by 3 bases, with 14 bases between them. The CDR3 has 15 amino acids. CDR3: CASRPDSRANEKLFF. The CDR3 DNA sequence: TGTGCCAGCAGACCGGACAGCAGAGCTAATGAAAAACTGTTTTTT.

This chain uses TRBV19 with TRBJ1-2, with TRBD1 matching over 7 bases. The CDR3 covers 15 residues. The junction had 12 bases not matched to a gene; V was cut back by 5 bases and J by 6 bases. CDR1 and CDR2 (germline): LNHDA, SQIVND (reference sequence). The DNA of the CDR3 is TGTGCCAGTAGTGGTCCGGACAGGCGCGGGAATGGCTACACCTTC. This codes for CASSGPDRRGNGYTF.

As concerns this clone: The same CDR3 can be traced to other DNA sequences in this sample. The J gene is TRBJ2-1, the V gene TRBV19; D perhaps matches TRBD2 (6 bases). Trimming stripped 3 bases from V and 7 bases from J, with 7 bases between. Germline V lookup: CDR1 LNHDA, CDR2 SQIVND (reference sequence). CDR3 length: 12 amino acids. The CDR3 DNA sequence: TGTGCCAGTAGTATCGGAGGGAATGAGCAGTTCTTC. Translation gives CASSIGGNEQFF.

The CDR3 nucleotides are TGTGCCAGCAGCGGGACTCCCATGGGGACCCAGTACTTC. It yields the protein CASSGTPMGTQYF. This chain connects TRBV2 to TRBJ2-5; tentative D call: TRBD2 (6 bases). In germline, CDR1 is SNHLY, CDR2 FYNNEI. The CDR3 loop spans 13 amino acids. The ends were cut back, 6 bases at V and 7 bases at J, with 15 bases in the middle.

This clone was recorded a few times. This chain connects TRBV6-5 to TRBJ2-7; TRBD1 matches 7 bases. The CDR3 sequence is 15 residues long. J lost 6 bases, V lost 2 bases, and 10 bases had no gene match. From germline, CDR1 is MNHEY and CDR2 SVGAGI. This chain's CDR3 is CASSYPTGRGAEQYF. The CDR3 DNA reads as TGTGCCAGCAGTTACCCGACAGGGAGAGGGGCCGAGCAGTACTTC.

The chain carries TRBV7-2 and TRBJ1-6; D not certain. CDR3 length equals 15 residues. Germline V gene lookup returns CDR1 SGHTA and CDR2 FQGNSA. The V gene lost 7 bases and the J gene lost 2 bases, with 12 bases spanning the gap. CDR3: CASTPGGTYNSPLHF. The CDR3 nucleotides are TGTGCCAGCACTCCGGGAGGTACCTATAATTCACCCCTCCACTTT.

This chain links TRBV14 with TRBJ2-7; D gene ambiguous. V was pared by 4 bases and J by 2 bases, with 12 bases between. Looked up from germline, CDR1 is SGHDN and CDR2 is FVKESK. This CDR3 spans 14 amino acids. DNA of the CDR3: TGTGCCAGCAGCCCGACAAGATTTCCCTACGAGCAGTACTTC. Translating it yields CASSPTRFPYEQYF.

In this sample, this clone turned up once. This CDR3 reads CSVAGFMTGTGNTIYF. The DNA for the CDR3 is TGCAGCGTTGCGGGATTTATGACAGGGACTGGAAACACCATATATTTT. The V gene is TRBV29-1, the J gene TRBJ1-3; 7 bases map to TRBD1. J lost 2 bases, V lost 4 bases, and 11 bases had no gene match. The CDR3 runs to 16 residues. CDR1 and CDR2 (germline): SQVTM, ANQGSEA.

This chain uses TRBV18 with TRBJ2-1, with 7 bases fitting TRBD2. Germline V CDR1 and CDR2: KGHSH, LQKENI. After removal of 5 bases from V and 6 bases from J, the junction contained 16 bases not matched to a gene. This CDR3 spans 17 amino acids. CDR3 nucleotides: TGTGCCAGCTCAGGTCGCGGGGGAAGAGTGACGGGCAATGAGCAGTTCTTC. Amino acids: CASSGRGGRVTGNEQFF.

The chain couples TRBV15 to TRBJ2-7; D may be TRBD2 (5 bases). Germline V gene lookup returns CDR1 LNHNV and CDR2 YYDKDF (reference sequence). Trimming pared 5 bases from V and 7 bases from J, leaving 12 bases between. This CDR3 is 12 amino acids long. The CDR3 DNA reads as TGTGCCACCAGCCGTGACCGAGGGGAGCAGTACTTC. It is translated as CATSRDRGEQYF. Complete variable domain (other parts from reference TRBV15 and TRBJ2-7): DAMVIQNPRYQVTQFGKPVTLSCSQTLNHNVMYWYQQKSSQAPKLLFHYYDKDFNNEADTPDNFQSRRPNTSFCFLDIRSPGLGDTAMYLCATSRDRGEQYFGPGTRLTVT.

In this sample, this clone turned up once. This rearrangement joins TRBV12-3 or TRBV12-4 to TRBJ2-2; D unresolved. V was pared by 5 bases and J by 0 bases, with 4 bases between. The CDR3 has 13 amino acids. CDR3 sequence: CASSPTNTGELFF. For the CDR3, the DNA is TGTGCCAGCAGTCCTACGAACACCGGGGAGCTGTTTTTT.

The V call is TRBV18, the J call TRBJ2-7; 10 bases match TRBD2. Germline-derived CDR1 and CDR2 are KGHSH and LQKENI. The CDR3 totals 17 residues. The ends lost 6 bases at V and 0 bases at J; junction bases unmatched: 11. This CDR3 is CASSPLLASGSSYEQYF. CDR3 coding DNA: TGTGCCAGCTCCCCTTTGTTGGCTAGCGGGAGCTCCTACGAGCAGTACTTC.